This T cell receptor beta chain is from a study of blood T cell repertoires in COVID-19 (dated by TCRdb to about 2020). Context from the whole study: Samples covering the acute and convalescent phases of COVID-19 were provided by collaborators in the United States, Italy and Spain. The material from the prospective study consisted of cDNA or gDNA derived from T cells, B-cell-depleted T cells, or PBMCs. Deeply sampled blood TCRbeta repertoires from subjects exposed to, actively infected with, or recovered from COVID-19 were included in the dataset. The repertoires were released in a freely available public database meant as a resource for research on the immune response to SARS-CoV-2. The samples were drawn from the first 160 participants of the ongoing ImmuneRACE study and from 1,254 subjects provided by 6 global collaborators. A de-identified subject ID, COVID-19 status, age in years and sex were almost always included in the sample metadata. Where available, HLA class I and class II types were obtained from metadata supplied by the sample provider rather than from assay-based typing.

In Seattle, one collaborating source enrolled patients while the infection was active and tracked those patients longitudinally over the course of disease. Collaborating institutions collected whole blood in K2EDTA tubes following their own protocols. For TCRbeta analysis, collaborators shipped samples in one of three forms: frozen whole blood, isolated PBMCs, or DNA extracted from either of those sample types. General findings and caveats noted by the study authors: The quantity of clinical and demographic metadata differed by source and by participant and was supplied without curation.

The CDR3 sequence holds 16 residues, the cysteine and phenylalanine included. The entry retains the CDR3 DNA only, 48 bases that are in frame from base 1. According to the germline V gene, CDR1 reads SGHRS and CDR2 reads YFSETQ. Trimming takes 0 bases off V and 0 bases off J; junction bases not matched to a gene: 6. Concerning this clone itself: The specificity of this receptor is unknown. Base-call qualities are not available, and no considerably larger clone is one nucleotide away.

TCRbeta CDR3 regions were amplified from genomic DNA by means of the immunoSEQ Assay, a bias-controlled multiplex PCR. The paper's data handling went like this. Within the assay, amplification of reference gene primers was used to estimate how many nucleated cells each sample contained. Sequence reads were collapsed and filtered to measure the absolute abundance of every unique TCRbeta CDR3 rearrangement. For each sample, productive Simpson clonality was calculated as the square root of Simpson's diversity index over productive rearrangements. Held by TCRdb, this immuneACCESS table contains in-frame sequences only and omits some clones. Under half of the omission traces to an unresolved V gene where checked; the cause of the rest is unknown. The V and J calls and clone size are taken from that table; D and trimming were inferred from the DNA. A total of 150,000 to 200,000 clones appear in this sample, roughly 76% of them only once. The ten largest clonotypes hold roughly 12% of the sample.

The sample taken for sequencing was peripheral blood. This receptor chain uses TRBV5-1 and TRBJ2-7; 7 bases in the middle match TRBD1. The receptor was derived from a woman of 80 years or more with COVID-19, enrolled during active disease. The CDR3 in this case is CASSLGGQPSSYEQYF. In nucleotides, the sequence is TGCGCCAGCAGCTTGGGGGGACAGCCGAGCTCCTACGAGCAGTACTTC.